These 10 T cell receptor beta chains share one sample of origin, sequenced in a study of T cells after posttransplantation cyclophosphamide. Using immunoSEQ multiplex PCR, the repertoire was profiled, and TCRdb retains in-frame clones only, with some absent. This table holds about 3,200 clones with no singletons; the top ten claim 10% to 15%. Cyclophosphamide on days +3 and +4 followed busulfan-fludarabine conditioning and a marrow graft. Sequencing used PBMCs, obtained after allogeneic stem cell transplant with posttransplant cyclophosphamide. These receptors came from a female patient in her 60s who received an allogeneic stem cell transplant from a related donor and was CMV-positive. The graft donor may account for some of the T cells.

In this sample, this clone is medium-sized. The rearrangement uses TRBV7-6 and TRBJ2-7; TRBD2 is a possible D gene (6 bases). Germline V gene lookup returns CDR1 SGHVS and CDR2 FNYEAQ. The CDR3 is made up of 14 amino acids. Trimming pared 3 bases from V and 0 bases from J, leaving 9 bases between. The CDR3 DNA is TGTGCCAGCAGCTTCGGGACTGGCTCCTACGAGCAGTACTTC. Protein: CASSFGTGSYEQYF.

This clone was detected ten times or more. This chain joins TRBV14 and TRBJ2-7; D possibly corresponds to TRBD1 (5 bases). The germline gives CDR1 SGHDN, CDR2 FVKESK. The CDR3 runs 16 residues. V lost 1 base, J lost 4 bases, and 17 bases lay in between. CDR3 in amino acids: CASSQVGGRAWYEQYF. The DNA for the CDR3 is TGTGCCAGCAGCCAAGTAGGCGGCAGGGCTTGGTACGAGCAGTACTTC.

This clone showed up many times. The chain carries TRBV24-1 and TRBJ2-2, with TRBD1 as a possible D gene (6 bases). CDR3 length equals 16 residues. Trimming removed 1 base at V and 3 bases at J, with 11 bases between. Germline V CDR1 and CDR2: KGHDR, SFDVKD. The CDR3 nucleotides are TGTGCCACCAGTGATTTTGAGGGGGTATACACCGGGGAGCTGTTTTTT. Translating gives CATSDFEGVYTGELFF.

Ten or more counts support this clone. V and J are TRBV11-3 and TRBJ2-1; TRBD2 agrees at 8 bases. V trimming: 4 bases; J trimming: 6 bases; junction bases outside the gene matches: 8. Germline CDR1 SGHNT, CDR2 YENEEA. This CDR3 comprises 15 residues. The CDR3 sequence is CASSSGTRLGNEQFF. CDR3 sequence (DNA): TGTGCCAGCAGCTCAGGGACTAGATTGGGCAATGAGCAGTTCTTC.

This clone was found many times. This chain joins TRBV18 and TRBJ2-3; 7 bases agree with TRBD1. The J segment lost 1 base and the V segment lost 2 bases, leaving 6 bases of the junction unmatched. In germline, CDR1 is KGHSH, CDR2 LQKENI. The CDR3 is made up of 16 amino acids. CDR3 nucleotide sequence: TGTGCCAGCTCACCAAACAGACAGGGCCGCACAGATACGCAGTATTTT. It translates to CASSPNRQGRTDTQYF.

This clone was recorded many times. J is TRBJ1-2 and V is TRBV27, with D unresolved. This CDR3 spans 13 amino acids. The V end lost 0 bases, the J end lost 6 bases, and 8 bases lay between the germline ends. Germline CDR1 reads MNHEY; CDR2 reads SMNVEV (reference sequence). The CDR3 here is CASSLSQADGYTF. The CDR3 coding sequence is TGTGCCAGCAGTTTATCGCAGGCAGATGGCTACACCTTC.

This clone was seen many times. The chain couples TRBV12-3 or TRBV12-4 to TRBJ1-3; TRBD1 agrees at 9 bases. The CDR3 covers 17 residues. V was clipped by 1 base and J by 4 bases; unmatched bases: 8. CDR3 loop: CASSLEVGQGNGNTIYF. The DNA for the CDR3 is TGTGCCAGCAGTTTAGAAGTAGGACAGGGGAACGGAAACACCATATATTTT.

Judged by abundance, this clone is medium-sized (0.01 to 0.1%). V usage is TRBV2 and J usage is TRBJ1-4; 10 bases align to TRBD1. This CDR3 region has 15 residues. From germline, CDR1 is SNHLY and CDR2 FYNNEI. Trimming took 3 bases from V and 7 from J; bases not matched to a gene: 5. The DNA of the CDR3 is TGTGCCAGCAGTGATAGAAGGACAGGGGGTGAAAAACTGTTTTTT. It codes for CASSDRRTGGEKLFF.

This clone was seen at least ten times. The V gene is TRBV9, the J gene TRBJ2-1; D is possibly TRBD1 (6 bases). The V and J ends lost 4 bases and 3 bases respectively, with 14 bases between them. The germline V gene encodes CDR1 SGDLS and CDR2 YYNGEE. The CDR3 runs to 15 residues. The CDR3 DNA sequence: TGTGCCAGCAGCACTAGTAGGACAGACTACAATGAGCAGTTCTTC. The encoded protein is CASSTSRTDYNEQFF. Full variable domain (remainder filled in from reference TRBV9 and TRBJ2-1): DSGVTQTPKHLITATGQRVTLRCSPRSGDLSVYWYQQSLDQGLQFLIQYYNGEERAKGNILERFSAQQFPDLHSELNLSSLELGDSALYFCASSTSRTDYNEQFFGPGTRLTVL.

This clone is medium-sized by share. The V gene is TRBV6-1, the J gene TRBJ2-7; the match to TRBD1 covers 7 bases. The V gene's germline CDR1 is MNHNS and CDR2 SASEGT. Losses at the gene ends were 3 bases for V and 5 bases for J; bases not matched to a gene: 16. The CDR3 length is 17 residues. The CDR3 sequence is CASSDNLQGQSGNEQYF. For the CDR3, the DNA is TGTGCCAGCAGTGATAATCTACAGGGGCAAAGTGGGAACGAGCAGTACTTC.